This record covers a single T cell receptor beta chain. Its antigen is still unknown. The sample holds no much larger clone one base away, and base qualities are not on file. Using the immunoSEQ Platform, TCRbeta CDR3 regions were amplified from extracted genomic DNA. The immunoSEQ assay combined multiplex PCR with high-throughput sequencing and a vendor bioinformatics pipeline. The authors processed their data as follows. Non-productive sequences and CDR3s shorter than 4 amino acids were excluded, and clonotype frequencies were recalculated for each sample. In immunoSEQ Analyzer 2.0, shared clonotypes were identified as those with identical CDR3 amino acid, V gene and J gene sequences. To normalize repertoire overlap, the number of shared clonotypes was divided by the product of the two clone-set sizes and multiplied by 1000 to give arbitrary units. Sourced from immuneACCESS, this table was stored by TCRdb with only in-frame sequences that have V and J called. A share of the clones is absent; for the studies checked, an unresolved V gene accounts for under half, and the remainder has no known explanation. V and J calls plus clone size are reproduced from that table; the DNA served to infer D and trimming. The sample has over 35,000 clones on record, over 70% of them singletons. The ten largest clonotypes hold around 1.1% of the sample.

After CFSE-labeled PBMCs were cultured without any stimulus, the autoproliferating (CFSEdim) and non-proliferating (CFSEhi) T cell fractions were each sequenced on their own. A total of some 5x10^7 CFSE-labeled PBMCs were cultured for under nine days without stimulus, and replicate wells were then pooled. PBMCs were labeled with about 0.5 uM CFSE and cultured in serum-free AIM-V medium without exogenous stimuli. PBMCs were isolated by Ficoll density gradient centrifugation and cryopreserved before use. Using a FACSAria III, live 7-AAD-negative cells were sorted, then washed with PBS and stored frozen at -80 degrees C as dry pellets. The data originate from a study of memory B cells and T cells in multiple sclerosis (dated by TCRdb to the late 2010s). With regard to the full study: The study compared TCR beta repertoires of autoproliferating peripheral T cells with brain lesion-infiltrating T cells in multiple sclerosis patients. Two multiple sclerosis patients were included in the TCR sequencing because brain lesions obtained at autopsy or brain-infiltrating cells obtained from biopsy were available for them. Broad study findings and their caveats: Clone-set sizes varied between compartments, which affected the numbers of shared clonotypes and made normalization necessary.

Taken from the germline V gene (reference sequence), the CDR1 and CDR2 loops are GTSNPN and SVGIG. The CDR3, cysteine through phenylalanine, is 14 amino acids long. Of the read, only the CDR3 DNA is kept; its 42 bases are in frame from base 1. Trimming costs V 0 bases and J 5 bases, and their ends lie 13 bases apart. This chain is built from TRBV30 and TRBJ1-1, and the D gene may be TRBD1, 5 bases matching. This receptor was identified in a human donor with multiple sclerosis. The sample comprised PBMCs from blood kept in culture. This receptor has the CDR3 CAWSVGGAGTEAFF. The DNA sequence is as follows: TGTGCCTGGAGTGTTGGAGGGGCAGGTACTGAAGCTTTCTTT.